Shown below are 6 T cell receptor beta chains from a single sample sequenced in a study of lymphopenia after photon versus proton radiotherapy. TCRdb's table, derived via immunoSEQ multiplex PCR, lists solely in-frame clones and lacks some. This table holds several thousand clones, around nine tenths found once. The sequencing here drew on peripheral blood, taken from a patient treated with photon-based radiotherapy. The receptor set was obtained from a man between 60 and 75 years old with cholangiocarcinoma.

The chain is built from TRBV5-4 and TRBJ2-3; 12 nucleotides line up with TRBD2. Germline V lookup: CDR1 SGHNT, CDR2 YYREEE (reference sequence). V lost 7 bases, J lost 3 bases, and 6 bases stayed unmatched. The CDR3 runs 15 residues. The CDR3 loop reads CASRPSGGATDTQYF. The CDR3 DNA reads TGTGCCAGCCGACCTAGCGGGGGGGCAACAGATACGCAGTATTTT.

The chain couples TRBV4-1 to TRBJ1-5; no clear D. Trimming took 1 base from V and 7 from J, leaving 8 bases between them. The CDR3 spans 13 residues. Germline loops: CDR1 MGHRA, CDR2 YSYEKL. The CDR3 here is CASSQAAEQPQHF. CDR3 nucleotide sequence: TGCGCCAGCAGCCAAGCAGCGGAACAGCCCCAGCATTTT.

The table lists this clone with a few counts. The chain employs TRBV7-6 and TRBJ1-6; no firm D call. The V and J ends lost 2 bases and 5 bases respectively, with 13 bases between them. The CDR3 consists of 16 residues. Germline-derived CDR1 and CDR2 are SGHVS and FNYEAQ. CDR3 loop: CASSLLGAEDNSPLHF. The CDR3 DNA is TGTGCCAGCAGCTTACTAGGCGCAGAGGATAATTCACCCCTCCACTTT.

The V and J genes are TRBV6-6 and TRBJ2-1, with D possibly TRBD1 on 6 matching bases. Germline CDR1 and CDR2: MNHNY and SVGAGI (reference sequence). V lost 6 bases to trimming and J lost 7 bases, with 13 bases between them. This CDR3 has 13 residues. In DNA form, the CDR3 reads TGTGCCAGCAGAGAACAGGGAGATAATGAGCAGTTCTTC. Its translation: CASREQGDNEQFF.

The chain employs TRBV6-5 and TRBJ2-7; D unresolved. The germline gives CDR1 MNHEY, CDR2 SVGAGI. V lost 6 bases to trimming and J lost 7 bases, with 16 bases between them. The CDR3 has 13 amino acids. The CDR3 is CASRGFGLGEQYF. In DNA, the CDR3 is TGTGCCAGCAGGGGATTCGGGTTGGGTGAGCAGTACTTC.

This clone appeared once. The chain couples TRBV18 to TRBJ2-7; 9 nucleotides agree with TRBD1. In germline, CDR1 is KGHSH, CDR2 LQKENI. The CDR3 length is 16 residues. V trimming: 2 bases; J trimming: 4 bases; junction bases outside the gene matches: 9. The CDR3 bases are TGTGCCAGCTCACCAACAGCCGGGACAGGGACGTACGAGCAGTACTTC. This codes for CASSPTAGTGTYEQYF.